Shown below are 15 T cell receptor beta chains from a single sample sequenced in a study of T cells in Graves' hyperthyroidism and ophthalmopathy. Researchers amplified the TCR beta CDR3 regions from RNA transcripts. The study used the HTBI primer set for a first-round RT-PCR of the TCR CDR3. TCRdb analysed the multiplex PCR reads with MiXCR anew, one entry per CDR3 protein. This table holds hundreds of thousands of distinct CDR3 sequences, approximately 25% found once. The sequenced sample consisted of blood. The receptors come from a woman under 40 with Graves' ophthalmopathy.

This clonotype occurred a few times. The chain recombines TRBV9 with TRBJ2-5, with D uncertain. The V gene lost 6 bases and the J gene lost 2 bases, with 14 bases spanning the gap. The CDR3 contains 14 residues. CDR1 is SGDLS, CDR2 YYNGEE, per germline. The CDR3 bases are TGTGCCAGCACGCGGAGCCCCCTACAAGAGACCCAGTACTTC. Its protein product is CASTRSPLQETQYF.

The chain links TRBV7-3 to TRBJ2-2; D uncertain. V was cut by 3 bases and J by 7 bases, with 9 bases left in between. The germline V gene has CDR1 SGHTA and CDR2 FQGTGA. The length of the CDR3 is 13 residues. Here the CDR3 DNA reads TGTGCCAGCAGCTTTGTGTCTGGCGGGGAGCTGTTTTTT. Its protein is CASSFVSGGELFF.

Many counts were recorded for this clonotype. This chain uses TRBV2 with TRBJ1-3, with D perhaps TRBD1 (6 bases). This CDR3 is built from 14 residues. Trimming took 4 bases from V and 1 from J, leaving 8 bases between them. Germline CDR1 reads SNHLY; CDR2 reads FYNNEI. The CDR3 loop is CASSAQGSGNTIYF. The CDR3 DNA reads TGTGCCAGCAGTGCCCAGGGGTCTGGAAACACCATATATTTT.

This rearrangement joins TRBV20-1 to TRBJ1-1; 9 nucleotides align to TRBD1. V was clipped by 0 bases and J by 5 bases; unmatched bases: 7. The CDR3 consists of 15 residues. CDR1 and CDR2 from the germline V gene are DFQATT and SNEGSKA (reference sequence). As DNA, the CDR3 is TGCAGTGCTAGAGACCGGACAGGGGATGGGACTGAAGCTTTCTTT. Translated, it gives CSARDRTGDGTEAFF.

This clonotype was recorded many times. The CDR3 DNA follows: TGTGCCAGCAGTTATTCTACGGGACAGGGGAATGGCTACACCTTC. It is translated as CASSYSTGQGNGYTF. This rearrangement joins TRBV6-5 to TRBJ1-2, with 10 bases fitting TRBD1. The V segment lost 3 bases and the J segment 6 bases; nucleotides outside the gene matches: 7. The germline V gene encodes CDR1 MNHEY and CDR2 SVGAGI. CDR3 size: 15 residues.

The chain couples TRBV6-2 or TRBV6-3 to TRBJ2-7; D tentatively fits TRBD1 or TRBD2 (5 bases each). The CDR3 has 15 amino acids. The germline CDR1 and CDR2 sequences are MNHEY and SVGEGT. V lost 6 bases to trimming and J lost 2 bases, with 17 bases between them. The CDR3, as DNA: TGTGCCAGCAGCCCCCTATGGGGGAGAACCTACGAGCAGTACTTC. The encoded protein is CASSPLWGRTYEQYF.

This clonotype showed up just a few times. This sequence joins TRBV18 and TRBJ1-2; D uncertain. Trimming stripped 3 bases from V and 7 bases from J, with 15 bases between. Germline CDR1 KGHSH, CDR2 LQKENI. This CDR3 contains 14 residues. CDR3 loop: CASSPDLTHSGYTF. The DNA for the CDR3 is TGTGCCAGCTCACCCGACTTAACGCACAGTGGCTACACCTTC.

This clonotype was counted ten times or more. The chain uses TRBV13 and TRBJ2-5, with a tentative D call TRBD2 (5 bases). The germline V gene has CDR1 PRHDT and CDR2 FYEKMQ (reference sequence). The CDR3 has 14 residues. Trimming stripped 2 bases from V and 5 bases from J, with 12 bases between. The CDR3 DNA reads as TGTGCCAGCAGCTTAACTGGACCGGGGGAGACCCAGTACTTC. It yields the protein CASSLTGPGETQYF.

The chain couples TRBV27 to TRBJ2-5; 9 nucleotides line up with TRBD2. The CDR3 loop spans 20 amino acids. The germline gives CDR1 MNHEY, CDR2 SMNVEV (reference sequence). Trimming took 5 bases from V and 4 from J; bases not matched to a gene: 23. The CDR3 DNA follows: TGTGCCAGCAGTACGAATCGGCGTCGCGGGAGGGCCGCGGGCCGAGAGACCCAGTACTTC. Translation gives CASSTNRRRGRAAGRETQYF.

This clonotype occurred many times. The chain couples TRBV20-1 to TRBJ2-5; 12 bases map to TRBD1. Germline V gene lookup returns CDR1 DFQATT and CDR2 SNEGSKA (reference sequence). This CDR3 has 16 amino acids. V was pared by 5 bases and J by 5 bases, with 12 bases of the junction left unmatched. CDR3 nucleotide sequence: TGCAGTGCTGGGGGGGGAGGGACAGGGGGCTTTGAGACCCAGTACTTC. Protein: CSAGGGGTGGFETQYF.

This clonotype showed up just a few times. The chain has TRBV3-1 and TRBJ1-1, with D uncertain. Germline-derived CDR1 and CDR2 are LGHDT and YNNKEL (reference sequence). CDR3 length: 15 residues. Trimming left V 1 base short and J 4 bases short, with 13 bases between. CDR3 region: CASSQGSGVGTEAFF. DNA for the CDR3: TGTGCCAGCAGCCAAGGTTCCGGGGTAGGCACTGAAGCTTTCTTT.

This clonotype was seen ten or more times. The limits of the CDR3 on the DNA are not certain, so only TCRdb's listed CDR3 is given. This chain links TRBV11-2 with TRBJ1-2. Germline-derived CDR1 and CDR2 are SGHAT and FQNNGV. With termini counted, the CDR3 has 15 amino acids. The CDR3 sequence: CASSFGTGTEWGGTF.

This clonotype was observed many times. This chain connects TRBV6-5 to TRBJ2-7, with a tentative D call TRBD1 (6 bases). The CDR3 extends over 17 amino acids. Trimming stripped 1 base from V and 0 bases from J, with 16 bases between. Germline V gene sequence: CDR1 MNHEY, CDR2 SVGAGI. The CDR3 DNA follows: TGTGCCAGCAGTTACTGGGGATCGACAGGTCTCTCCTACGAGCAGTACTTC. Encoded protein: CASSYWGSTGLSYEQYF.

The chain links TRBV2 to TRBJ2-7; 9 bases match TRBD2. There are 20 residues in the CDR3. The trim removed 4 bases at V and 5 bases at J, leaving 24 bases unmatched. In germline, CDR1 is SNHLY, CDR2 FYNNEI. This CDR3 reads CASSAPWSSGTIVPPDEQYF. The CDR3 DNA follows: TGTGCCAGCAGTGCACCCTGGTCTAGCGGGACCATCGTACCCCCCGACGAGCAGTACTTC.

The chain carries TRBV6-1 and TRBJ2-7; 8 bases fit TRBD2. The CDR3 consists of 15 residues. With V trimmed by 3 bases and J by 4 bases, 8 bases remained unmatched. Germline V lookup: CDR1 MNHNS, CDR2 SASEGT. CDR3 region: CASSELSGGPYEQYF. In nucleotides, the CDR3 is TGTGCCAGCAGTGAGTTAAGCGGGGGACCTTACGAGCAGTACTTC.